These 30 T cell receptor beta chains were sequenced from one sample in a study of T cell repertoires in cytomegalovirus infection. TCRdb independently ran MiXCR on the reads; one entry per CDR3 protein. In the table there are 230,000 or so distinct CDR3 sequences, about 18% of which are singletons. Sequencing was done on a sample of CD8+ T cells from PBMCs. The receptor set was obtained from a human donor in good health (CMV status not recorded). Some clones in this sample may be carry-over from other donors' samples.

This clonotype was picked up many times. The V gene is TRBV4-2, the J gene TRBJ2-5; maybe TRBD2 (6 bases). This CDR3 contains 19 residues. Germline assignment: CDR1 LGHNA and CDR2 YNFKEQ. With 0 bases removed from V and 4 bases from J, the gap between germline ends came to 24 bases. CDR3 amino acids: CASSQDPGLRTLWGETQYF. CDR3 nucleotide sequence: TGTGCCAGCAGCCAAGATCCGGGACTTAGAACTCTTTGGGGAGAGACCCAGTACTTC.

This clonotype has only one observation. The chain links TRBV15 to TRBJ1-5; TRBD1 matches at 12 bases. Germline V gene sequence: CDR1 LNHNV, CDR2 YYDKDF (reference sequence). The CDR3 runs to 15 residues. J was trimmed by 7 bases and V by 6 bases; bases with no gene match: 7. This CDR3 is CATRPGQGAWQPQHF. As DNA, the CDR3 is TGTGCCACCAGGCCGGGACAGGGGGCTTGGCAGCCCCAGCATTTT.

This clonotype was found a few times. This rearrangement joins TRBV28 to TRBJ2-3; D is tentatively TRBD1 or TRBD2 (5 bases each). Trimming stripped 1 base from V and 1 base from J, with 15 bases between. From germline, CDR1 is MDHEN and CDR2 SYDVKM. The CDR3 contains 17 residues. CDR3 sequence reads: CASSLFREQDGTDTQYF. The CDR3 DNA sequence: TGTGCCAGCAGTTTATTTCGGGAACAGGACGGCACAGATACGCAGTATTTT.

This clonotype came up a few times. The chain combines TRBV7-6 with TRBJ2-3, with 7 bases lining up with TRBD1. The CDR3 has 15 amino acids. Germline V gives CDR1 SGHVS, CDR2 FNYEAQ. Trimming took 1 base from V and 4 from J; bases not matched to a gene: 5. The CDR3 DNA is TGTGCCAGCAGCTTAGTGAGACAGGGAGCAGATACGCAGTATTTT. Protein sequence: CASSLVRQGADTQYF.

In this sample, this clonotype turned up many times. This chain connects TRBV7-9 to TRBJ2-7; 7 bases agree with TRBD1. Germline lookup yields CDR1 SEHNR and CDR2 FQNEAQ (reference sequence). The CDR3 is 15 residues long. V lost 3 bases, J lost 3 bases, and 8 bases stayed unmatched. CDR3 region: CASSFFETGNYEQYF. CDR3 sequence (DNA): TGTGCCAGCAGCTTTTTCGAGACAGGGAACTACGAGCAGTACTTC.

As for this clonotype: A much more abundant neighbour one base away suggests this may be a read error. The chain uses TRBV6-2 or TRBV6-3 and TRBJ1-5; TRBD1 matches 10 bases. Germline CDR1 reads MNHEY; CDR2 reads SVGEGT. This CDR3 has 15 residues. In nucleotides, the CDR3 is TGTGCCAGCAGTTTCGACAGGGGGCTCCATCAGTCCCAGCATTTT. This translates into CASSFDRGLHQSQHF.

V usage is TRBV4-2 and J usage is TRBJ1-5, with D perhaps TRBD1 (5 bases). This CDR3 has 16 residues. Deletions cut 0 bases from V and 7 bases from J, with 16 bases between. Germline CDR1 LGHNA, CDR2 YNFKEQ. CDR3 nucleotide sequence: TGTGCCAGCAGCCAAGATTACGGCTCGGGGGACCAGCCCCAGCATTTT. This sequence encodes CASSQDYGSGDQPQHF.

CDR3 sequence: CSIDGFTDTQYF. Written as DNA, the CDR3 is TGCAGTATCGACGGATTCACAGATACGCAGTATTTT. The V and J genes are TRBV20-1 and TRBJ2-3; D is undetermined. The CDR3 is made up of 12 amino acids. V lost 8 bases and J lost 2, with 11 bases in between. Germline CDR1 is DFQATT and CDR2 is SNEGSKA (reference sequence).

The CDR3 protein is CSVEDGGNTEAFF. The CDR3 DNA follows: TGCAGCGTTGAAGATGGGGGTAACACTGAAGCTTTCTTT. The gene calls are TRBV29-1 and TRBJ1-1, with D perhaps TRBD1 (5 bases). The CDR3 loop spans 13 amino acids. V was trimmed by 0 bases and J by 2 bases, leaving 7 bases between them. The germline gives CDR1 SQVTM, CDR2 ANQGSEA.

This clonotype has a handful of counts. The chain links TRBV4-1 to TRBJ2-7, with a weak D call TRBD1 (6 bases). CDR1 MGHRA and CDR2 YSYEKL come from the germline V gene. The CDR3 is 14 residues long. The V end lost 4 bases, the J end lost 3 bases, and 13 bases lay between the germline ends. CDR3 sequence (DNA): TGCGCCAGCAGCCCAGGGGCCTTCCTCTACGAGCAGTACTTC. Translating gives CASSPGAFLYEQYF.

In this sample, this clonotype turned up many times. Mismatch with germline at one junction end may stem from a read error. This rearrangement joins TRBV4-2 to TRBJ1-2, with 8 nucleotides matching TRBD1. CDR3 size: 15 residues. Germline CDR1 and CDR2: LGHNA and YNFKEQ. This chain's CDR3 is CASSQRQDRGRPESF. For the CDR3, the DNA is TGTGCCAGCAGCCAACGTCAAGACAGGGGACGGCCCGAATCCTTC.

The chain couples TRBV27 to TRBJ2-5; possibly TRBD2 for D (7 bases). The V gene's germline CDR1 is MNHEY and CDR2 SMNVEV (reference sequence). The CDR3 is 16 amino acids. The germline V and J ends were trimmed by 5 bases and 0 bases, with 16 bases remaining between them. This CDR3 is CASSLLAGAYQETQYF. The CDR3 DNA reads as TGTGCCAGCAGTCTGCTCGCGGGGGCGTACCAAGAGACCCAGTACTTC.

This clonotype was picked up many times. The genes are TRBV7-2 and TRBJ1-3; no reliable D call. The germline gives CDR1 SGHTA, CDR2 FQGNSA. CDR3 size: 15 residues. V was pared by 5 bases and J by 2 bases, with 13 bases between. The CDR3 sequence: CASSPSLGAGNTIYF. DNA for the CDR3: TGTGCCAGCAGCCCAAGTCTCGGGGCTGGAAACACCATATATTTT.

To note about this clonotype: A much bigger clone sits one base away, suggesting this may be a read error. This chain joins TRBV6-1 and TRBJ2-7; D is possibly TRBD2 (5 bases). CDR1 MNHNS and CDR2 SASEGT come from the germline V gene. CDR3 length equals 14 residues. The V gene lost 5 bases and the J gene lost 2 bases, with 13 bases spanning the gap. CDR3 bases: TGTGCCAGCAGTTACCTAGCATTCCCCTACGAGCAGTACTTC. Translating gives CASSYLAFPYEQYF.

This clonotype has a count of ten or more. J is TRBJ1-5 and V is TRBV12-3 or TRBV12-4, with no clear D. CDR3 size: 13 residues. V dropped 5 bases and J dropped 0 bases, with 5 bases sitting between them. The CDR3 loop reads CASSPSSNQPQHF. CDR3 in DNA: TGTGCCAGCAGTCCCTCTAGCAATCAGCCCCAGCATTTT.

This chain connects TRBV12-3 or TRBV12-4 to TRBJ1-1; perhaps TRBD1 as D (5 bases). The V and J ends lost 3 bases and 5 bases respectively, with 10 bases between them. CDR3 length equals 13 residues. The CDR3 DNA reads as TGTGCCAGCAGTTTGGGGGTTTGGACTGAAGCTTTCTTT. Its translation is CASSLGVWTEAFF.

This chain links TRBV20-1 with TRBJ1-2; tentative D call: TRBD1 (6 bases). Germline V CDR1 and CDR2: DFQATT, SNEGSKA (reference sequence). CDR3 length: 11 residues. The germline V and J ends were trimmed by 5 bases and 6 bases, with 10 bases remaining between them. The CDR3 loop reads CSAPQGHGYTF. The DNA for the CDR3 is TGCAGTGCTCCACAGGGCCATGGCTACACCTTC.

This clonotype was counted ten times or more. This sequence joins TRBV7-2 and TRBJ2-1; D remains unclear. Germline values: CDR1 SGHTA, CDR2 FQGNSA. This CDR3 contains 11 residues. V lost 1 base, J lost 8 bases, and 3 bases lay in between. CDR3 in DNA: TGTGCCAGCAGCTTAGACTATGAGCAGTTCTTC. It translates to CASSLDYEQFF.

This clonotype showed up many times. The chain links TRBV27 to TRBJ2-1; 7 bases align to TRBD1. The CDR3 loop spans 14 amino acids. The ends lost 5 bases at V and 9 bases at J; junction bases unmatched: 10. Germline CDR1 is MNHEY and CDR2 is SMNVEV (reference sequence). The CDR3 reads CASSPQLQGSEQFF. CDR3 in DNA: TGTGCCAGCAGTCCCCAACTACAGGGGAGTGAGCAGTTCTTC.

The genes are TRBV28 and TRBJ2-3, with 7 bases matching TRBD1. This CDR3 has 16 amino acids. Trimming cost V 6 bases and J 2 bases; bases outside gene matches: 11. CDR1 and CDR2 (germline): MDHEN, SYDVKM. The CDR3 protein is CASSIGQDRYTDTQYF. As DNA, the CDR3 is TGTGCCAGCAGCATAGGACAGGACAGATACACAGATACGCAGTATTTT. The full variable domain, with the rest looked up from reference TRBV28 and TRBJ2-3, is DVKVTQSSRYLVKRTGEKVFLECVQDMDHENMFWYRQDPGLGLRLIYFSYDVKMKEKGDIPEGYSVSREKKERFSLILESASTNQTSMYLCASSIGQDRYTDTQYFGPGTRLTVL.

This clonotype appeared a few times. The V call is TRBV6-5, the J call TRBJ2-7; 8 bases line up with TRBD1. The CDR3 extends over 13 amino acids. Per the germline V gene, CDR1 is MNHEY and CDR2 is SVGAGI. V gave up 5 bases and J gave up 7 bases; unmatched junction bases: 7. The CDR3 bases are TGTGCCAGCAGTCCCGGACAGGGTAGAGAGCAGTACTTC. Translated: CASSPGQGREQYF.

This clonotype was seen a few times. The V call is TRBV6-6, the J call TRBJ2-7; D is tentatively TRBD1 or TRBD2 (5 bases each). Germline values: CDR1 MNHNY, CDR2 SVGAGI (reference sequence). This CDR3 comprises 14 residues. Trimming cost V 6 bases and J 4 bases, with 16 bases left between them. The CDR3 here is CASRGTQITYEQYF. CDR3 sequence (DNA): TGTGCCAGCAGAGGGACCCAAATTACGTACGAGCAGTACTTC.

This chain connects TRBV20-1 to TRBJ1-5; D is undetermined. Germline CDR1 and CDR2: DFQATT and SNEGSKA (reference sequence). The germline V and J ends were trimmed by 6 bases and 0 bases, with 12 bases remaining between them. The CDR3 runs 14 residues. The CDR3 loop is CSARHGYSNQPQHF. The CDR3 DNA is TGCAGTGCCAGACACGGATATAGCAATCAGCCCCAGCATTTT.

CDR3 in amino acids: CASSLLVGGDTGELFF. As DNA, the CDR3 is TGTGCCAGCAGCTTATTAGTCGGGGGGGACACCGGGGAGCTGTTTTTT. The chain carries TRBV7-3 and TRBJ2-2; 8 bases map to TRBD2. The trim removed 2 bases at V and 3 bases at J, leaving 5 bases unmatched. The length of the CDR3 is 16 residues. Germline CDR1 is SGHTA and CDR2 is FQGTGA.

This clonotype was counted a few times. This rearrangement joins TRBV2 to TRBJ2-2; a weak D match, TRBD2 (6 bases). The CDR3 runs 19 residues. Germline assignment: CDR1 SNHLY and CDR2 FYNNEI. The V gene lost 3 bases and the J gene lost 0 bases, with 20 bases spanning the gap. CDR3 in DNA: TGTGCCAGCAGTGATTGGGAGGCGCCCCATCACGCGAACACCGGGGAGCTGTTTTTT. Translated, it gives CASSDWEAPHHANTGELFF.

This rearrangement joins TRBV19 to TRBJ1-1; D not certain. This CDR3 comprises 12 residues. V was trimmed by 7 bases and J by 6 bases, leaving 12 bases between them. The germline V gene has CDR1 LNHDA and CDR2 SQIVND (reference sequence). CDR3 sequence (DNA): TGTGCCAGTACGGTCGGGCTGGCTGAAGCTTTCTTT. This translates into CASTVGLAEAFF.

The CDR3 DNA reads TGTGCCAGCAGCTTGGCCACAGGCCTACCCAATCAGCCCCAGCATTTT. Translating gives CASSLATGLPNQPQHF. The genes are TRBV5-6 and TRBJ1-5, with a weak D call TRBD1 (5 bases). V was pared by 0 bases and J by 3 bases, with 13 bases between. CDR3 length: 16 residues. The germline V gene has CDR1 SGHDT and CDR2 YYEEEE.

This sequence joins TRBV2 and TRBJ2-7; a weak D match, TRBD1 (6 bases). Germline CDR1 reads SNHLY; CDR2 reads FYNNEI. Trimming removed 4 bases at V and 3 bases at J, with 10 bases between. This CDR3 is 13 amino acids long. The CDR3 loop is CASSVGQSYEQYF. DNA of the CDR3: TGTGCCAGCAGTGTGGGACAAAGCTACGAGCAGTACTTC.

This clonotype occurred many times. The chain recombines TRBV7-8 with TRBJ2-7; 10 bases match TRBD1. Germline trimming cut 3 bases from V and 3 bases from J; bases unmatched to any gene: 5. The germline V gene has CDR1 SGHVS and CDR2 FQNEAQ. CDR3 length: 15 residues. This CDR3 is CASSFGDRGVYEQYF. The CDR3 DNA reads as TGTGCCAGCAGCTTCGGGGACAGGGGTGTCTACGAGCAGTACTTC.

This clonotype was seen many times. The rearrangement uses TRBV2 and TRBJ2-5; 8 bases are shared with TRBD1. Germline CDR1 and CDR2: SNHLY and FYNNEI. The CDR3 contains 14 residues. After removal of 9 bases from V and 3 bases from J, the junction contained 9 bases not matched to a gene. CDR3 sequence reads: CASLGTGVEETQYF. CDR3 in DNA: TGTGCCAGTCTGGGGACAGGCGTAGAAGAGACCCAGTACTTC.